The sequence of this T cell receptor beta chain was determined in a study of T cells in Graves' hyperthyroidism and ophthalmopathy. Across the whole study: Initial diagnosis, before any treatment, was when peripheral blood was collected.

The table lists this clonotype with many counts. Amplification of TCR beta CDR3 regions was performed using RNA transcripts as template. With the HTBI primer set, the TCR CDR3 went through a first round of RT-PCR. TCRdb re-called the multiplex PCR reads through MiXCR, storing one row per CDR3 protein. The sample contains roughly 380,000 distinct CDR3 sequences, approximately 15% of which appear only once. Patients were aged 18 to 65, had disease duration under 2 months, and had newly diagnosed hyperthyroidism. More than 8.5 ml of fresh peripheral blood supplied the PBMCs. Germline V gives CDR1 MRHNA, CDR2 SNTAGT. V was cut by 3 bases and J by 4 bases, with 11 bases left in between. The CDR3 totals 14 residues.

The clonotype was recovered from a woman under 30 with Graves' hyperthyroidism. The sequencing input was blood. J is TRBJ2-3 and V is TRBV6-4, with D perhaps being TRBD1 or TRBD2 (5 bases each). The CDR3 protein is CASSDIMGADTQYF. The CDR3, as DNA: TGTGCCAGCAGTGATATAATGGGGGCAGATACGCAGTATTTT.